This T cell receptor beta chain was captured in a study of cytomegalovirus exposure and HLA in healthy donors. At the level of the study: Findings of an earlier analysis included some 110 million unique TCR beta sequences from 190 million or so T cells. Broader study findings: A missense DCLRE1C variant was associated with V- and J-gene trimming of TCR beta chains in a later analysis, and an independent cohort replicated the association. Using the classifier, cytomegalovirus status was reportedly diagnosed with high specificity and sensitivity.

Of note for this clone: What it binds is not known.

In the PCR, 60 Vbeta and 13 Jbeta primers were used. Sequencing used immunoSEQ multiplex PCR; TCRdb keeps in-frame clones, though not all of them. This sample has under 150,000 clones, with roughly 85% found just once. The V and J ends lost 5 bases and 2 bases respectively, with 15 bases between them. In germline, CDR1 is PRHDT, CDR2 FYEKMQ (reference sequence). The CDR3 is made up of 15 amino acids. Sample: PBMCs. This chain connects TRBV13 to TRBJ2-5; D may be TRBD1 (7 bases). The TCR originated in a male donor in good health and CMV-seronegative. CDR3 DNA: TGTGCCAGCAGCGCAAGGGGGCTAGCGCAAGAGACCCAGTACTTC. Translated: CASSARGLAQETQYF.